This T cell receptor beta chain was obtained from a study of PD-L1 blockade in urothelial cancer. TCRdb's copy holds only in-frame clones and misses some; the assay was immunoSEQ multiplex PCR. Seen here are approximately 51,000 clones, roughly 86% observed once, and the top ten hold 16%. The receptor comes from a man in his 60s with urothelial cancer. Sequences were derived from PBMCs, sampled around atezolizumab (anti-PD-L1) treatment.

The CDR3 nucleotides read TGTGCCAGTAGTCTCGCCGGCTATGGCTACACCTTC. Encoded protein: CASSLAGYGYTF. V and J are TRBV19 and TRBJ1-2, with D uncertain. This CDR3 contains 12 residues. V lost 5 bases, J lost 4 bases, and 8 bases lay in between. Germline CDR1 and CDR2: LNHDA and SQIVND (reference sequence).